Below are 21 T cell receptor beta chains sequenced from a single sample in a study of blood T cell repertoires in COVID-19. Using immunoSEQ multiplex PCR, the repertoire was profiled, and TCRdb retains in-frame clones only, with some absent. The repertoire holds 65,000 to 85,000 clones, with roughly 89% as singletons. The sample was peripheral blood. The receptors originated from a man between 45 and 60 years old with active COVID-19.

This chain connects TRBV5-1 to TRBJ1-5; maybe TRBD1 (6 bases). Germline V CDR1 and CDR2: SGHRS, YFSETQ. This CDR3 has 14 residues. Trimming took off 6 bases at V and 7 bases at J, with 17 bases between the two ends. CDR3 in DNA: TGCGCCAGCAACTCAGGGGAAAGCGGCCAGCCCCAGCATTTT. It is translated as CASNSGESGQPQHF.

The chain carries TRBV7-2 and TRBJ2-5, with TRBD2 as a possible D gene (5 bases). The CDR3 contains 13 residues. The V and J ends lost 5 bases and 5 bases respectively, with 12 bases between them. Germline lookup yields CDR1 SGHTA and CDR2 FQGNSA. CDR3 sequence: CASSPRTGETQYF. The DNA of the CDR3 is TGTGCCAGCAGCCCACGGACTGGTGAGACCCAGTACTTC.

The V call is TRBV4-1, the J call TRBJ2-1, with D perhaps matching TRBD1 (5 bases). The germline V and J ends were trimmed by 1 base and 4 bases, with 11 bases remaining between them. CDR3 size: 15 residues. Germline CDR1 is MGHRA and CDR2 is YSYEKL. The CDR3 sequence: CASSQAATGYNEQFF. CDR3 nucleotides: TGCGCCAGCAGCCAAGCTGCAACAGGTTACAATGAGCAGTTCTTC.

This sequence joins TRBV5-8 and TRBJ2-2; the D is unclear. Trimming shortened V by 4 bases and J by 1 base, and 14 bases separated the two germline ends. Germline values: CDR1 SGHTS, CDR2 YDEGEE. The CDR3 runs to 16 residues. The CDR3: CASSLVAPMNTGELFF. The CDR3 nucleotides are TGTGCCAGCAGCCTCGTAGCTCCGATGAACACCGGGGAGCTGTTTTTT.

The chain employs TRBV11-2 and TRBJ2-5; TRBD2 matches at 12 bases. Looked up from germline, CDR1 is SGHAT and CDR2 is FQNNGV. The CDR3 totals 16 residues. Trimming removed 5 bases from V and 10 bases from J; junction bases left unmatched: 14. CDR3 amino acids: CASSPQLAGGLGVQYF. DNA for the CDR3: TGTGCCAGCAGCCCCCAACTAGCGGGGGGCCTCGGGGTCCAGTACTTC.

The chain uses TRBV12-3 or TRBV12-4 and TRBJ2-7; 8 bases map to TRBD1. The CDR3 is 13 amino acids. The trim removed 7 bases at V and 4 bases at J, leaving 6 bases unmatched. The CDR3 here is CASTRTGPYEQYF. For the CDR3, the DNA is TGTGCCAGCACCCGGACAGGGCCGTACGAGCAGTACTTC.

This CDR3 reads CASSQGTNRVGNTIYF. CDR3 DNA: TGCGCCAGCAGCCAAGGGACAAACAGGGTTGGAAACACCATATATTTT. The rearrangement links TRBV4-3 to TRBJ1-3; weak D call: TRBD1 (6 bases). Looked up from germline, CDR1 is LGHNA and CDR2 is YSLEER. This CDR3 contains 16 residues. V gave up 1 base and J gave up 3 bases, with 13 bases separating them.

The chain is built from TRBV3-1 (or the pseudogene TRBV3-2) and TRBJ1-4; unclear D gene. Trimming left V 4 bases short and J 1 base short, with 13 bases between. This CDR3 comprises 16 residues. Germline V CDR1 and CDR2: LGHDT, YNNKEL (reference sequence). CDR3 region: CASSLDSRGTNEKLFF. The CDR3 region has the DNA TGTGCCAGCAGCCTAGACTCAAGAGGAACTAATGAAAAACTGTTTTTT.

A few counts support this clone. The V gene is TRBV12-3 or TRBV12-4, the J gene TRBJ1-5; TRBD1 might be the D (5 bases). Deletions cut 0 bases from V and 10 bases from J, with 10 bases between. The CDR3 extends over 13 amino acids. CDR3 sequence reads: CASSLAGDSPQHF. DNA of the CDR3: TGTGCCAGCAGTTTAGCGGGTGACAGCCCCCAGCATTTT.

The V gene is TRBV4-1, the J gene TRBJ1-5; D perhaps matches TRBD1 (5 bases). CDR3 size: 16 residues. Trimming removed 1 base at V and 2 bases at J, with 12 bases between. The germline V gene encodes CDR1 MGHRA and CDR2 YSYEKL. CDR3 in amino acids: CASSQAGGRGNQPQHF. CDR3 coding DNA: TGCGCCAGCAGCCAAGCGGGGGGACGGGGCAATCAGCCCCAGCATTTT.

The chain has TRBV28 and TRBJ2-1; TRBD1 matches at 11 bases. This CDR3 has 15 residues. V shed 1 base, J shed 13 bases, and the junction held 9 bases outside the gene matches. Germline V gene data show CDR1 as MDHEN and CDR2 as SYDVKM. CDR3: CASSLSGQGAIEQFF. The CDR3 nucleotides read TGTGCCAGCAGTTTATCAGGACAGGGGGCAATAGAACAGTTCTTC.

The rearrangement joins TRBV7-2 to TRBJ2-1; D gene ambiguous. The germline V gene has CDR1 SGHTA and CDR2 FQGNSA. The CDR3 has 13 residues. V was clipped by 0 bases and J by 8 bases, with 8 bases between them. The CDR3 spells CASSLARSDEQFF. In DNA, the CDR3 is TGTGCCAGCAGCTTAGCTCGGTCCGATGAGCAGTTCTTC.

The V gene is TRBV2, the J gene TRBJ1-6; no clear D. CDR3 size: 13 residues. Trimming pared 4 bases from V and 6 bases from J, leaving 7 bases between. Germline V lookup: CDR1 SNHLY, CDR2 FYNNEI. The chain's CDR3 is CASSGRPNSPLHF. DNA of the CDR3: TGTGCCAGCAGTGGGCGGCCTAATTCACCCCTCCACTTT.

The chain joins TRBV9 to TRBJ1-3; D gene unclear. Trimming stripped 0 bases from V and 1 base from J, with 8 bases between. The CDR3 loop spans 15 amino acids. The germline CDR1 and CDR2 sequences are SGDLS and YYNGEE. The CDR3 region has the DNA TGTGCCAGCAGCGTAGAATCGGGATCTGGAAACACCATATATTTT. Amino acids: CASSVESGSGNTIYF.

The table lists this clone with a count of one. CDR3 sequence: CASSTRDRPYEQYF. The CDR3 DNA is TGTGCCAGCAGTACCCGGGACAGACCCTACGAGCAGTACTTC. V is TRBV6-5 and J is TRBJ2-7, with 7 bases aligning to TRBD1. The germline V gene encodes CDR1 MNHEY and CDR2 SVGAGI. V lost 5 bases, J lost 2 bases, and 6 bases stayed unmatched. The CDR3 consists of 14 residues.

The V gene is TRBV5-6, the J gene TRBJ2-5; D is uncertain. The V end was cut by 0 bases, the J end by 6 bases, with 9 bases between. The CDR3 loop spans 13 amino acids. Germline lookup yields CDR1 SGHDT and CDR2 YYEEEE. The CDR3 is CASSLDTSKTQYF. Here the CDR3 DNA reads TGTGCCAGCAGCTTGGACACGTCCAAGACCCAGTACTTC.

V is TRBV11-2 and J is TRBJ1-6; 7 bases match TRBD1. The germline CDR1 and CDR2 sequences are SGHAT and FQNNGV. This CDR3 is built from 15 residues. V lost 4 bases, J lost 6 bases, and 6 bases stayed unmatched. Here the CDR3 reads CASSSLTGTNSPLHF. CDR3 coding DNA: TGTGCCAGCAGCTCATTGACAGGGACTAATTCACCCCTCCACTTT.

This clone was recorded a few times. In DNA form, the CDR3 reads TGTGCCACCAGCAGAGGAGCTAGCGGGGGCCAAGAGACCCAGTACTTC. It specifies CATSRGASGGQETQYF. This sequence joins TRBV15 and TRBJ2-5, with 10 bases that match TRBD2. Unmatched junction bases numbered 3, after V lost 1 base and J lost 1 base. The CDR3 consists of 16 residues. Germline loops: CDR1 LNHNV, CDR2 YYDKDF (reference sequence).

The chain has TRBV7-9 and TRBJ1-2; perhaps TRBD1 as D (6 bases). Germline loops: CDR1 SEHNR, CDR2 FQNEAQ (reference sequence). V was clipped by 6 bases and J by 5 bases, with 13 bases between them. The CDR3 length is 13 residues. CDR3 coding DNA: TGTGCCAGCAGTCAACAGGGTTTTTATGGCTACACCTTC. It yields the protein CASSQQGFYGYTF.

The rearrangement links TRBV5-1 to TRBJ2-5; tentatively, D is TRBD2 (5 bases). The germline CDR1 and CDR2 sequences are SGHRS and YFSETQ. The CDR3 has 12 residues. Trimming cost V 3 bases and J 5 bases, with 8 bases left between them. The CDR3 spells CASSSSFETQYF. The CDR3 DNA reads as TGCGCCAGCAGCTCTAGCTTTGAGACCCAGTACTTC.

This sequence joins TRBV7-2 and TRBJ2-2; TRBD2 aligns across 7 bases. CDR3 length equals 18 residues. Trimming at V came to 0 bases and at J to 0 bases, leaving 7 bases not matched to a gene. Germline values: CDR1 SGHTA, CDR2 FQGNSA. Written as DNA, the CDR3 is TGTGCCAGCAGCTTAGCGTCTCTAGCGGCCGCGAACACCGGGGAGCTGTTTTTT. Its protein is CASSLASLAAANTGELFF. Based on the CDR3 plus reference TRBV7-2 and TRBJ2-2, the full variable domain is GAGVSQSPSNKVTEKGKDVELRCDPISGHTALYWYRQSLGQGLEFLIYFQGNSAPDKSGLPSDRFSAERTGGSVSTLTIQRTQQEDSAVYLCASSLASLAAANTGELFFGEGSRLTVL.